This entry lists 27 T cell receptor beta chains sequenced from one sample in a study of cytomegalovirus exposure and HLA in healthy donors. The PCR made use of 60 Vbeta and 13 Jbeta primers. This table comes from immunoSEQ multiplex PCR, and its TCRdb copy is limited to in-frame clones, with some not included. The table shows around 140,000 clones, with approximately 71% occurring only once. The sample was PBMCs. The receptors were gathered from a woman aged 55-69 years in good health and CMV-seronegative.

The V call is TRBV7-3, the J call TRBJ2-3, with D perhaps TRBD2 (5 bases). The ends were cut back, 4 bases at V and 7 bases at J, with 12 bases in the middle. Germline loops: CDR1 SGHTA, CDR2 FQGTGA. CDR3 length: 13 amino acids. CDR3: CASSSWRANTQYF. In DNA form, the CDR3 reads TGTGCCAGCAGCTCATGGCGGGCAAATACGCAGTATTTT. Complete variable domain (other parts from reference TRBV7-3 and TRBJ2-3): GAGVSQTPSNKVTEKGKYVELRCDPISGHTALYWYRQSLGQGPEFLIYFQGTGAADDSGLPNDRFFAVRPEGSVSTLKIQRTERGDSAVYLCASSSWRANTQYFGPGTRLTVL.

The V call is TRBV19, the J call TRBJ2-7, with TRBD2 matching over 9 bases. V dropped 6 bases and J dropped 4; count of bases not matched to a gene: 7. CDR1 and CDR2 (germline): LNHDA, SQIVND (reference sequence). This CDR3 spans 14 amino acids. The CDR3 spells CASSPTSGIYEQYF. CDR3 coding DNA: TGTGCCAGTAGCCCGACTAGCGGAATTTACGAGCAGTACTTC.

The chain links TRBV30 to TRBJ1-6; 7 bases align to TRBD1. V shed 2 bases, J shed 10 bases, and the junction held 8 bases outside the gene matches. This CDR3 is 14 amino acids long. Germline-derived CDR1 and CDR2 are GTSNPN and SVGIG (reference sequence). The CDR3 region is CAWSSATGKSPLHF. CDR3 coding DNA: TGTGCCTGGAGTTCTGCGACAGGGAAATCACCCCTCCACTTT. Using reference TRBV30 and TRBJ1-6 for the parts outside the CDR3, the full variable domain is SQTIHQWPATLVQPVGSPLSLECTVEGTSNPNLYWYRQAAGRGLQLLFYSVGIGQISSEVPQNLSASRPQDRQFILSSKKLLLSDSGFYLCAWSSATGKSPLHFGNGTRLTVT.

The chain carries TRBV6-5 and TRBJ2-7; 11 bases are shared with TRBD2. Per the germline V gene, CDR1 is MNHEY and CDR2 is SVGAGI. The CDR3 is made up of 15 amino acids. V lost 0 bases to trimming and J lost 4 bases; unmatched junction nucleotides: 2. The chain's CDR3 is CASSYSRLAGYEQYF. The CDR3 DNA is TGTGCCAGCAGTTACTCGAGACTAGCGGGGTACGAGCAGTACTTC.

V gene TRBV7-3 combines with J gene TRBJ2-1; 12 positions agree with TRBD2. The CDR3 covers 15 residues. The V and J ends lost 5 bases and 8 bases, in that order; junction bases with no gene match: 7. Germline V lookup: CDR1 SGHTA, CDR2 FQGTGA. The CDR3: CASSIGTSGWDEQFF. CDR3 DNA: TGTGCCAGCAGCATAGGGACTAGCGGGTGGGATGAGCAGTTCTTC.

This clone was picked up a small number of times. The chain links TRBV7-9 to TRBJ1-2, with 8 positions matching TRBD1. Losses at the gene ends were 4 bases for V and 5 bases for J; bases not matched to a gene: 12. The CDR3 is 16 residues long. Germline-derived CDR1 and CDR2 are SEHNR and FQNEAQ (reference sequence). The CDR3: CASSSLAGTGFYGYTF. The CDR3 region has the DNA TGTGCCAGCAGCTCCCTCGCTGGGACAGGCTTTTATGGCTACACCTTC.

This rearrangement joins TRBV18 to TRBJ2-3; 7 positions agree with TRBD2. The CDR3 extends over 14 amino acids. Germline CDR1 and CDR2: KGHSH and LQKENI. Germline trimming cut 8 bases from V and 0 bases from J; bases unmatched to any gene: 5. CDR3 DNA: TGTGCCAGCACAAGCGGGACTAGCACAGATACGCAGTATTTT. This gives the protein CASTSGTSTDTQYF.

Only a few counts were recorded for this clone. The DNA of the CDR3 is TGTGCCAGCAACAAACCGGGACAGGGGCCTCAGCAGTACTTC. This encodes CASNKPGQGPQQYF. This chain uses TRBV11-2 with TRBJ2-7; 10 nucleotides line up with TRBD1. V trimming: 7 bases; J trimming: 8 bases; junction bases outside the gene matches: 11. This CDR3 has 14 residues. The V gene's germline CDR1 is SGHAT and CDR2 FQNNGV.

This chain connects TRBV30 to TRBJ1-5; D possibly corresponds to TRBD1 (6 bases). The germline gives CDR1 GTSNPN, CDR2 SVGIG (reference sequence). The V and J ends lost 8 bases and 7 bases respectively, with 21 bases between them. The CDR3 spans 14 residues. CDR3 sequence (DNA): TGTGCCCTCGAGGGGGAAAAGCCCGGACAGCCCCAGCATTTT. Its translation: CALEGEKPGQPQHF.

The chain joins TRBV19 to TRBJ1-2, with D maybe TRBD1 (6 bases). CDR3 size: 12 residues. Between the trimmed V and J ends, which lost 7 bases and 3 bases, there was a span of 9 bases. Germline V gene lookup returns CDR1 LNHDA and CDR2 SQIVND (reference sequence). CDR3 in amino acids: CASTGTYYGYTF. In nucleotides, the CDR3 is TGTGCCAGTACAGGGACATACTATGGCTACACCTTC.

The genes are TRBV6-5 and TRBJ1-2; 7 bases fit TRBD1. In germline, CDR1 is MNHEY, CDR2 SVGAGI. The CDR3 loop spans 14 amino acids. With V trimmed by 8 bases and J by 2 bases, 8 bases remained unmatched. CDR3 in amino acids: CASGPDRANYGYTF. CDR3 coding DNA: TGTGCCAGCGGCCCAGACAGGGCAAACTATGGCTACACCTTC.

This clone has only one observation. This sequence joins TRBV30 and TRBJ2-7; D may be TRBD1 (6 bases). This CDR3 is 12 amino acids long. V dropped 3 bases and J dropped 10 bases, with 16 bases sitting between them. Germline CDR1 and CDR2: GTSNPN and SVGIG (reference sequence). The chain's CDR3 is CAWSQNRVRQYF. The CDR3 coding sequence is TGTGCCTGGAGCCAGAACAGGGTTCGCCAGTACTTC. The whole variable domain, remainder taken from reference TRBV30 and TRBJ2-7, is SQTIHQWPATLVQPVGSPLSLECTVEGTSNPNLYWYRQAAGRGLQLLFYSVGIGQISSEVPQNLSASRPQDRQFILSSKKLLLSDSGFYLCAWSQNRVRQYFGPGTRLTVT.

The rearrangement links TRBV7-9 to TRBJ2-2; D gene ambiguous. The germline CDR1 and CDR2 sequences are SEHNR and FQNEAQ (reference sequence). Trimming stripped 5 bases from V and 5 bases from J, with 9 bases between. This CDR3 has 13 amino acids. The CDR3 DNA reads as TGTGCCAGCAGCCTCCCGGGTACCGGGGAGCTGTTTTTT. Translated, it gives CASSLPGTGELFF.

The sample holds a few counts of this clone. The rearrangement uses TRBV7-3 and TRBJ2-1; the D gene is possibly TRBD2 (5 bases). V was trimmed by 1 base and J by 6 bases, leaving 13 bases between them. From germline, CDR1 is SGHTA and CDR2 FQGTGA. CDR3 length: 15 residues. The chain's CDR3 is CASSLMAGVRNEQFF. CDR3 bases: TGTGCCAGCAGCTTAATGGCGGGCGTCCGCAATGAGCAGTTCTTC.

This chain uses TRBV4-1 with TRBJ2-3; the match to TRBD2 covers 8 bases. J was trimmed by 2 bases and V by 3 bases; bases with no gene match: 13. Germline CDR1 MGHRA, CDR2 YSYEKL. CDR3 length: 18 amino acids. CDR3 DNA: TGCGCCAGCAGCCATGGGCTAAGCGGGAGAGCGTTCACAGATACGCAGTATTTT. Translation gives CASSHGLSGRAFTDTQYF.

The chain recombines TRBV14 with TRBJ2-7; D might be TRBD2 (6 bases). Germline V gives CDR1 SGHDN, CDR2 FVKESK. V dropped 8 bases and J dropped 6 bases, with 17 bases sitting between them. The CDR3 totals 13 residues. CDR3 in DNA: TGTGCCAGCCGCTCGGGAGTTACTCTCGAGCAGTACTTC. Translating it yields CASRSGVTLEQYF.

V is TRBV7-2 and J is TRBJ2-3; D perhaps matches TRBD1 (5 bases). Trimming removed 5 bases from V and 8 bases from J, with 17 bases in between. The CDR3 has 14 residues. CDR1 SGHTA and CDR2 FQGNSA come from the germline V gene. For the CDR3, the DNA is TGTGCCAGCAGCCTTATACGACAGCAAACTACGCAGTATTTT. Its translation is CASSLIRQQTTQYF.

This clone was seen more than once but under ten times. The chain couples TRBV18 to TRBJ1-3; D perhaps matches TRBD1 (5 bases). Germline V gives CDR1 KGHSH, CDR2 LQKENI. CDR3 length: 14 residues. V lost 5 bases, J lost 3 bases, and 11 bases lay in between. The CDR3 nucleotides are TGTGCCAGCTCAGCGGGGCAGGGTGGAAACACCATATATTTT. Its protein product is CASSAGQGGNTIYF.

This sequence joins TRBV5-1 and TRBJ1-1; 8 bases agree with TRBD1. V was clipped by 2 bases and J by 4 bases; unmatched bases: 7. The CDR3 totals 15 residues. From germline, CDR1 is SGHRS and CDR2 YFSETQ. The CDR3 protein is CASSLSGGAGTEAFF. In nucleotides, the CDR3 is TGCGCCAGCAGCTTATCAGGGGGCGCGGGCACTGAAGCTTTCTTT.

The V call is TRBV11-2, the J call TRBJ2-3; 7 bases align to TRBD1. The germline V gene encodes CDR1 SGHAT and CDR2 FQNNGV. The CDR3 extends over 14 amino acids. Trimming cost V 5 bases and J 4 bases; bases outside gene matches: 6. The CDR3 DNA is TGTGCCAGCAGCCTACGACAGGGAGCAGATACGCAGTATTTT. Protein sequence: CASSLRQGADTQYF.

The chain uses TRBV15 and TRBJ2-5, with 12 bases matching TRBD2. The junction had 2 bases not matched to a gene; V was cut back by 5 bases and J by 1 base. The CDR3 sequence is 15 residues long. CDR1 and CDR2 (germline): LNHNV, YYDKDF (reference sequence). The CDR3 region is CATSQTSGSQETQYF. DNA for the CDR3: TGTGCCACCAGCCAGACTAGCGGGAGCCAAGAGACCCAGTACTTC.

Only a few counts were recorded for this clone. The chain couples TRBV30 to TRBJ1-5; 7 bases are shared with TRBD1. The CDR3 is made up of 11 amino acids. CDR1 is GTSNPN and CDR2 is SVGIG in the germline V gene (reference sequence). Trimming cost V 4 bases and J 7 bases; bases outside gene matches: 1. CDR3 nucleotide sequence: TGTGCCTGGATGACAGGGCAGCCCCAGCATTTT. Translated: CAWMTGQPQHF.

This clone was observed a few times. The V gene is TRBV19, the J gene TRBJ1-2; tentatively, D is TRBD1 (6 bases). The CDR3 has 15 residues. Germline-derived CDR1 and CDR2 are LNHDA and SQIVND (reference sequence). V lost 3 bases to trimming and J lost 8 bases, with 19 bases between them. CDR3 loop: CASSIPKAGERGYTF. CDR3 in DNA: TGTGCCAGTAGTATCCCCAAGGCAGGGGAGAGAGGCTACACCTTC. Based on the CDR3 plus reference TRBV19 and TRBJ1-2, the full variable domain is DGGITQSPKYLFRKEGQNVTLSCEQNLNHDAMYWYRQDPGQGLRLIYYSQIVNDFQKGDIAEGYSVSREKKESFPLTVTSAQKNPTAFYLCASSIPKAGERGYTFGSGTRLTVV.

This clone occurred once. The chain employs TRBV6-5 and TRBJ2-7; 7 nucleotides line up with TRBD1. The junction had 11 bases not matched to a gene; V was cut back by 6 bases and J by 3 bases. Germline V CDR1 and CDR2: MNHEY, SVGAGI. This CDR3 spans 15 amino acids. This chain's CDR3 is CASSPNRGFFYEQYF. CDR3 DNA sequence: TGTGCCAGCAGCCCGAACAGGGGATTCTTCTACGAGCAGTACTTC.

The chain has TRBV5-1 and TRBJ1-1, with D possibly matching TRBD1 (6 bases). This CDR3 is 15 amino acids long. The germline V gene encodes CDR1 SGHRS and CDR2 YFSETQ. Deletions cut 0 bases from V and 6 bases from J, with 15 bases between. This CDR3 reads CASSLERRGRSEAFF. In DNA, the CDR3 is TGCGCCAGCAGCTTGGAGCGGCGGGGGCGATCTGAAGCTTTCTTT.

The V call is TRBV7-3, the J call TRBJ1-1; D uncertain. Trimming stripped 2 bases from V and 2 bases from J, with 6 bases between. CDR1 is SGHTA and CDR2 is FQGTGA in the germline V gene. The CDR3 has 13 amino acids. The CDR3: CASSLLSNTEAFF. Written as DNA, the CDR3 is TGTGCCAGCAGCTTATTATCTAACACTGAAGCTTTCTTT.

The rearrangement uses TRBV10-3 and TRBJ1-1, with D possibly TRBD1 on 5 matching bases. The germline V gene encodes CDR1 ENHRY and CDR2 SYGVKD. CDR3 length equals 15 residues. V was trimmed by 5 bases and J by 4 bases, leaving 17 bases between them. The CDR3: CAISSPQGPATEAFF. CDR3 DNA sequence: TGTGCCATCAGTTCCCCTCAGGGCCCTGCCACTGAAGCTTTCTTT.